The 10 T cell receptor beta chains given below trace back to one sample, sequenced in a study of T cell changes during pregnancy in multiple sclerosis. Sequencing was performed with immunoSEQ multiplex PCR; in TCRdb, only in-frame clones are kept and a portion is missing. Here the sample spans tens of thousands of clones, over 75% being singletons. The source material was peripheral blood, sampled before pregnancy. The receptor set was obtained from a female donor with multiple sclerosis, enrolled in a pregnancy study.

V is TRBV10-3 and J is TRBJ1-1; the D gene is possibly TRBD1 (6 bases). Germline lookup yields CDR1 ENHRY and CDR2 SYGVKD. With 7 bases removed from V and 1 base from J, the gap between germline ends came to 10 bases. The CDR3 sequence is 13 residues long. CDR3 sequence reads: CAIKRTENTEAFF. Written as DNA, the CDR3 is TGTGCCATCAAGAGGACAGAGAACACTGAAGCTTTCTTT.

CDR3 DNA sequence: TGCAGCGTCGAACAGGGCGGGGACACTGAAGCTTTCTTT. Translating it yields CSVEQGGDTEAFF. This rearrangement joins TRBV29-1 to TRBJ1-1; D is perhaps TRBD1 (6 bases). Deletions cut 6 bases from V and 3 bases from J, with 14 bases between. The CDR3 covers 13 residues. Germline V gene lookup returns CDR1 SQVTM and CDR2 ANQGSEA. Variable domain in full (rest from reference TRBV29-1 and TRBJ1-1): SAVISQKPSRDICQRGTSLTIQCQVDSQVTMMFWYRQQPGQSLTLIATANQGSEATYESGFVIDKFPISRPNLTFSTLTVSNMSPEDSSIYLCSVEQGGDTEAFFGQGTRLTVV.

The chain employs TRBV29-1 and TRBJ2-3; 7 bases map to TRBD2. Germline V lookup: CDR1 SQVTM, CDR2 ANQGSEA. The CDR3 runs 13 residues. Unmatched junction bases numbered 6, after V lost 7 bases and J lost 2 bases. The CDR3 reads CSASGLPTDTQYF. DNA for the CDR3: TGCAGCGCTTCGGGACTACCCACAGATACGCAGTATTTT.

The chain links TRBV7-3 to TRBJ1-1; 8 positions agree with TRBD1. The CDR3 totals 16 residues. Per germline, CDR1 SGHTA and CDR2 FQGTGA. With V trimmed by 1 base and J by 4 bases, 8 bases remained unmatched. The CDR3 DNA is TGTGCCAGCAGCTTAAAGGGGACAGGTTGGCCCACTGAAGCTTTCTTT. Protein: CASSLKGTGWPTEAFF.

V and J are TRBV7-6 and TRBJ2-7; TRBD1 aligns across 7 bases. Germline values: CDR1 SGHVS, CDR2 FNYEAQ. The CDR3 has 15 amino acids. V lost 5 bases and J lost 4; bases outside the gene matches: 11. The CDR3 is CASSPADRSAYEQYF. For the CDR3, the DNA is TGTGCCAGCAGCCCCGCGGACAGGAGTGCTTACGAGCAGTACTTC. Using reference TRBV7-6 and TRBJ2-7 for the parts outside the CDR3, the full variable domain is GAGVSQSPRYKVTKRGQDVALRCDPISGHVSLYWYRQALGQGPEFLTYFNYEAQQDKSGLPNDRFSAERPEGSISTLTIQRTEQRDSAMYRCASSPADRSAYEQYFGPGTRLTVT.

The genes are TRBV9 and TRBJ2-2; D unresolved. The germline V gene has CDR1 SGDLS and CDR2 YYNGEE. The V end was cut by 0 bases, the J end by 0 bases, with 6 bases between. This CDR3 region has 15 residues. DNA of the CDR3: TGTGCCAGCAGCGTAGGGGCATCGAACACCGGGGAGCTGTTTTTT. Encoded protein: CASSVGASNTGELFF.

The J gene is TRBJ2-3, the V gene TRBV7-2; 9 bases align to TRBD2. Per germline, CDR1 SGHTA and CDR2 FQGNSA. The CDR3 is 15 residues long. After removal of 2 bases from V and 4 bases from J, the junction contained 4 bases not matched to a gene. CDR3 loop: CASSLSSGGSDTQYF. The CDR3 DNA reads TGTGCCAGCAGCTTAAGCAGCGGGGGGTCAGATACGCAGTATTTT.

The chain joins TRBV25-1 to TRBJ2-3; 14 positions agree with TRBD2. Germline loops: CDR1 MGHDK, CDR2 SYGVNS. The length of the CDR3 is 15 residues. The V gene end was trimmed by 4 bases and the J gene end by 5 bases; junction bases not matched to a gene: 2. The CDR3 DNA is TGTGCCAGCAGTGGACTAGCGGGGGGGGAAGATACGCAGTATTTT. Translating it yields CASSGLAGGEDTQYF.

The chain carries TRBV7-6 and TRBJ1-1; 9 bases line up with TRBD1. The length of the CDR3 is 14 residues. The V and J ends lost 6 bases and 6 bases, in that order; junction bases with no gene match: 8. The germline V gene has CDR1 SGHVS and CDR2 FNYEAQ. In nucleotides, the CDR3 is TGTGCCAGCAGACCTGGGACAGGGACTGCTGAAGCTTTCTTT. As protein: CASRPGTGTAEAFF.

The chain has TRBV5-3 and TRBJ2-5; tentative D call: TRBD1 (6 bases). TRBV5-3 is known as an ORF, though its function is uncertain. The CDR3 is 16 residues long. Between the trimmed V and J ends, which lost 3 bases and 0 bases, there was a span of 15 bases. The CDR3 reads CARSSDRTEDQETQYF. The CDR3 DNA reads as TGTGCCAGAAGCTCTGATCGGACAGAAGACCAAGAGACCCAGTACTTC.